This T cell receptor (beta chain) was obtained from a study of T cells after yellow fever vaccination. In germline, CDR1 is SGHVS, CDR2 FNYEAQ. V dropped 0 bases and J dropped 1 base, with 10 bases sitting between them. This CDR3 contains 15 residues. In its sample, this clonotype was seen many times. Antigen unknown. Study-level findings and limits: The bulk population could contribute abundant contaminating clonotypes to FACS-sorted repertoires. The secondary response was weaker but peaked faster, day 5 versus 15.

By 5'RACE template switching, TCR cDNA was produced, with a universal primer site and UMIs added in the process. TCRdb reprocessed the 5' RACE reads via MiXCR and lists one record per CDR3 protein. The sample includes roughly 79,000 distinct CDR3 sequences, about 7.3% seen only once; the top ten take approximately 29%. This TCR was sampled from a man aged 18-30 years who received the YFV17D yellow fever vaccine. The gene calls are TRBV7-6 and TRBJ2-7, with TRBD1 as a possible D gene (5 bases). The sample was CD8+ T cells sorted from PBMCs, taken roughly 10 days after the first yellow fever vaccination. CDR3 in DNA: TGTGCCAGCAGCTTAGCACAACAGGAGTCCTACGAGCAGTACTTC. It yields the protein CASSLAQQESYEQYF.